These 15 T cell receptor beta chains came from one sample sequenced in a study of shared clonotypes between healthy human individuals. The method was immunoSEQ multiplex PCR; TCRdb's version includes in-frame clones alone and lacks a portion of them. In the table there are over a million clones, under 99% of which are singletons. The sequencing input was naive CD4+ T cells sorted from blood. Stated subset: CD45RA+ positively selected. The source is a man aged 25-45 years in good health.

Here the CDR3 DNA reads TGTGCCAGCAGCGTCAGGACAGGGCCAGATACGCAGTATTTT. Its translation is CASSVRTGPDTQYF. The chain is built from TRBV9 and TRBJ2-3, with TRBD1 matching 8 bases. The CDR3 is 14 residues long. The germline V gene encodes CDR1 SGDLS and CDR2 YYNGEE. With 2 bases clipped from V and 4 bases from J, the junction kept 3 bases outside the gene matches. The full variable domain, rest sourced from reference TRBV9 and TRBJ2-3, is DSGVTQTPKHLITATGQRVTLRCSPRSGDLSVYWYQQSLDQGLQFLIQYYNGEERAKGNILERFSAQQFPDLHSELNLSSLELGDSALYFCASSVRTGPDTQYFGPGTRLTVL.

The rearrangement uses TRBV6-1 and TRBJ1-3; no reliable D call. V was pared by 3 bases and J by 4 bases, with 13 bases between. Germline CDR1 and CDR2: MNHNS and SASEGT. CDR3 length: 15 residues. The CDR3 DNA follows: TGTGCCAGCAGTGACCGAGGAGCGTGGGGAAACACCATATATTTT. It translates to CASSDRGAWGNTIYF.

Only one count was recorded for this clone. V is TRBV5-1 and J is TRBJ1-5; weak D call: TRBD1 (5 bases). Germline-derived CDR1 and CDR2 are SGHRS and YFSETQ. The CDR3 covers 16 residues. V was shortened by 0 bases and J by 7 bases, with 17 bases between the two germline ends. This CDR3 is CASSLGQGEVGQPQHF. CDR3 nucleotides: TGCGCCAGCAGCTTGGGGCAGGGAGAGGTAGGCCAGCCCCAGCATTTT.

This clone occurred once. The sample holds other DNA sequences that translate to the same CDR3. The gene calls are TRBV28 and TRBJ2-7, with D perhaps matching TRBD1 (6 bases). The CDR3 runs to 12 residues. The V gene's germline CDR1 is MDHEN and CDR2 SYDVKM. Trimming removed 6 bases from V and 3 bases from J, with 9 bases in between. CDR3 DNA sequence: TGTGCCAGCAGCCTCAGGGGCTACGAGCAGTACTTC. This encodes CASSLRGYEQYF.

DNA for the CDR3: TGTGCCAGCAGCTCCGGGCAGGGGCAGTACTTC. It codes for CASSSGQGQYF. V gene TRBV7-2 combines with J gene TRBJ2-7; D is possibly TRBD1 (5 bases). The CDR3 runs 11 residues. Germline V CDR1 and CDR2: SGHTA, FQGNSA. The V end lost 4 bases, the J end lost 9 bases, and 10 bases lay between the germline ends.

This chain connects TRBV6-1 to TRBJ2-7; D gene unclear. This CDR3 spans 14 amino acids. Germline V gene sequence: CDR1 MNHNS, CDR2 SASEGT. The V and J ends lost 1 base and 9 bases respectively, with 16 bases between them. CDR3 region: CASSEGNGRSTQYF. The CDR3 DNA sequence: TGTGCCAGCAGTGAAGGTAATGGAAGGAGTACGCAGTACTTC.

This clone was seen just once. CDR3 sequence: CASSTQGKDTQYF. The CDR3, as DNA: TGTGCCAGCAGTACACAGGGTAAAGATACGCAGTATTTT. J is TRBJ2-3 and V is TRBV7-9; maybe TRBD1 (6 bases). Germline loops: CDR1 SEHNR, CDR2 FQNEAQ (reference sequence). The V gene lost 6 bases and the J gene lost 5 bases, with 12 bases spanning the gap. The CDR3 has 13 residues.

The chain joins TRBV14 to TRBJ2-1; D might be TRBD2 (5 bases). Germline V lookup: CDR1 SGHDN, CDR2 FVKESK. This CDR3 is built from 12 residues. V shed 3 bases and J shed 9 bases, with 9 bases lying between them. In nucleotides, the CDR3 is TGTGCCAGCAGCCAGGAGGAGGCTGAGCAGTTCTTC. This gives the protein CASSQEEAEQFF.

This chain links TRBV5-5 with TRBJ2-7; D not certain. The CDR3 covers 14 residues. V shed 0 bases and J shed 6 bases, with 13 bases lying between them. The germline gives CDR1 SGHKS, CDR2 YYEKEE (reference sequence). The CDR3: CASSLVQTLIEQYF. The CDR3 nucleotides read TGTGCCAGCAGCTTGGTACAGACCTTAATCGAGCAGTACTTC.

V is TRBV13 and J is TRBJ2-7; D uncertain. Trimming pared 1 base from V and 1 base from J, leaving 2 bases between. The CDR3 extends over 12 amino acids. Per the germline V gene, CDR1 is PRHDT and CDR2 is FYEKMQ (reference sequence). The CDR3 loop is CASSLVSYEQYF. The CDR3 nucleotides read TGTGCCAGCAGCTTAGTATCCTACGAGCAGTACTTC. The whole variable domain, filled in from reference TRBV13 and TRBJ2-7, reads AAGVIQSPRHLIKEKRETATLKCYPIPRHDTVYWYQQGPGQDPQFLISFYEKMQSDKGSIPDRFSAQQFSDYHSELNMSSLELGDSALYFCASSLVSYEQYFGPGTRLTVT.

The CDR3 loop reads CASRQGARYEQYF. DNA of the CDR3: TGTGCCAGCAGGCAGGGTGCCAGGTACGAGCAGTACTTC. V is TRBV2 and J is TRBJ2-7; a weak D match, TRBD1 (5 bases). Trimming left V 6 bases short and J 4 bases short, with 13 bases between. This CDR3 is built from 13 residues. The germline V gene encodes CDR1 SNHLY and CDR2 FYNNEI.

This CDR3 is CASSAYTDTQYF. CDR3 coding DNA: TGTGCCAGCAGTGCCTACACAGATACGCAGTATTTT. The chain carries TRBV28 and TRBJ2-3; D unresolved. Germline values: CDR1 MDHEN, CDR2 SYDVKM. V shed 5 bases and J shed 2 bases, with 5 bases lying between them. CDR3 length: 12 amino acids.

The chain has TRBV19 and TRBJ1-5; D may be TRBD1 (5 bases). V was shortened by 5 bases and J by 6 bases, with 14 bases between the two germline ends. The CDR3 consists of 14 residues. CDR1 is LNHDA, CDR2 SQIVND, per germline (reference sequence). CDR3 coding DNA: TGTGCCAGTAGTGAAGACAGAGAAGTTCAGCCCCAGCATTTT. Encoded protein: CASSEDREVQPQHF.

The chain combines TRBV7-9 with TRBJ2-7, with D perhaps matching TRBD1 (5 bases). Germline CDR1 is SEHNR and CDR2 is FQNEAQ (reference sequence). CDR3 size: 12 residues. Trimming cost V 5 bases and J 5 bases, with 10 bases left between them. The CDR3 is CASSQARDEQYF. For the CDR3, the DNA is TGTGCCAGCAGCCAAGCCAGGGACGAGCAGTACTTC.

The DNA of the CDR3 is TGCGCCAGCAGCTTGGGTTACGGTTCAAGGGACGAGCAGTACTTC. Encoded protein: CASSLGYGSRDEQYF. This rearrangement joins TRBV5-1 to TRBJ2-7, with no clear D. Germline V CDR1 and CDR2: SGHRS, YFSETQ. There are 15 residues in the CDR3. With 0 bases removed from V and 5 bases from J, the gap between germline ends came to 15 bases.